The 29 T cell receptor beta chains presented below share a single source sample, sequenced in a study of neurological immune-mediated disorders. TCRdb reanalysed the 5' RACE reads using MiXCR and keeps one entry per CDR3 protein. The sample yields some 50,000 distinct CDR3 sequences, 16% seen once. The sample comprised PBMCs. All receptors come from a man aged 60 to 75 in good health.

This clonotype was observed at least ten times. The chain carries TRBV12-3 or TRBV12-4 and TRBJ2-7; 10 bases match TRBD2. The CDR3 totals 15 residues. V was clipped by 5 bases and J by 1 base; unmatched bases: 5. The CDR3 DNA follows: TGTGCCAGCAGTCCAGGACTAGCGGCGTCCTACGAGCAGTACTTC. Translating it yields CASSPGLAASYEQYF.

This clonotype was recorded many times. CDR3 bases: TGTGCCAGCAGGGTACTAGGATCCGGGCCGGGTACGCAGTATTTT. It codes for CASRVLGSGPGTQYF. This chain uses TRBV27 with TRBJ2-3, with a tentative D call TRBD2 (5 bases). The V gene lost 6 bases and the J gene lost 8 bases, with 21 bases spanning the gap. Germline V gene sequence: CDR1 MNHEY, CDR2 SMNVEV (reference sequence). This CDR3 region has 15 residues.

This clonotype was detected many times. The chain couples TRBV29-1 to TRBJ1-1; D uncertain. Germline lookup yields CDR1 SQVTM and CDR2 ANQGSEA. This CDR3 comprises 14 residues. V lost 4 bases, J lost 1 base, and 13 bases lay in between. The CDR3 DNA sequence: TGCAGCGTTGTGGAAGGGAGTGGGAACACTGAAGCTTTCTTT. Its protein product is CSVVEGSGNTEAFF.

This clonotype was seen repeatedly, ten times or more. This chain connects TRBV7-9 to TRBJ2-4; 7 nucleotides match TRBD2. The CDR3 is made up of 13 amino acids. With V trimmed by 0 bases and J by 9 bases, 2 bases remained unmatched. CDR1 SEHNR and CDR2 FQNEAQ come from the germline V gene (reference sequence). CDR3: CASSLAPGGIQYF. CDR3 nucleotides: TGTGCCAGCAGCTTAGCACCGGGAGGCATTCAGTACTTC. Full variable domain (missing parts from reference TRBV7-9 and TRBJ2-4): DTGVSQNPRHKITKRGQNVTFRCDPISEHNRLYWYRQTLGQGPEFLTYFQNEAQLEKSRLLSDRFSAERPKGSFSTLEIQRTEQGDSAMYLCASSLAPGGIQYFGAGTRLSVL.

This clonotype was observed many times. The DNA for the CDR3 is TGCAGTGCTAGACCCCTAGCGGGAGGGCCGAATGAGCAGTTCTTC. It translates to CSARPLAGGPNEQFF. This chain joins TRBV20-1 and TRBJ2-1; TRBD2 matches at 12 bases. Germline V lookup: CDR1 DFQATT, CDR2 SNEGSKA (reference sequence). Trimming removed 2 bases from V and 7 bases from J; junction bases left unmatched: 6. CDR3 length: 15 amino acids.

The sample holds many counts of this clonotype. The chain uses TRBV29-1 and TRBJ1-1; TRBD1 aligns across 8 bases. V gave up 6 bases and J gave up 10 bases; unmatched junction bases: 4. The CDR3 is 10 amino acids. Germline V CDR1 and CDR2: SQVTM, ANQGSEA. CDR3 residues: CSVLQGVAFF. CDR3 in DNA: TGCAGCGTGTTACAGGGGGTAGCTTTCTTT.

This clonotype was detected many times. The V call is TRBV7-6, the J call TRBJ2-7, with D unclear. CDR3 length: 13 residues. Trimming stripped 5 bases from V and 6 bases from J, with 14 bases between. The germline V gene has CDR1 SGHVS and CDR2 FNYEAQ. The CDR3 DNA reads as TGTGCCAGCAGCCGCGACATCGAAGGCGAGCAGTACTTC. It specifies CASSRDIEGEQYF.

In this sample, this clonotype turned up once. V is TRBV7-2 and J is TRBJ2-2; D remains ambiguous. Germline values: CDR1 SGHTA, CDR2 FQGNSA. This CDR3 has 13 residues. The V end was cut by 8 bases, the J end by 0 bases, with 7 bases between. The CDR3 sequence: CASATPNTGELFF. CDR3 DNA sequence: TGTGCCAGCGCGACGCCGAACACCGGGGAGCTGTTTTTT.

This clonotype showed up many times. This chain uses TRBV27 with TRBJ2-7, with D uncertain. Germline values: CDR1 MNHEY, CDR2 SMNVEV (reference sequence). With 4 bases removed from V and 0 bases from J, the gap between germline ends came to 10 bases. The CDR3 has 14 residues. In DNA, the CDR3 is TGTGCCAGCAGTTCCACCCCTCCCTCCTACGAGCAGTACTTC. Its translation is CASSSTPPSYEQYF.

The V gene is TRBV5-1, the J gene TRBJ1-1; D remains ambiguous. The V gene's germline CDR1 is SGHRS and CDR2 YFSETQ. The CDR3 runs 15 residues. V lost 1 base to trimming and J lost 0 bases, with 10 bases between them. CDR3 loop: CASSLSPVMNTEAFF. The CDR3 bases are TGCGCCAGCAGCTTGTCCCCAGTAATGAACACTGAAGCTTTCTTT.

This clonotype showed up many times. V is TRBV28 and J is TRBJ1-2, with 9 positions matching TRBD1. Germline V gene data show CDR1 as MDHEN and CDR2 as SYDVKM. The CDR3 extends over 14 amino acids. The trim removed 7 bases at V and 2 bases at J, leaving 5 bases unmatched. The chain's CDR3 is CASISTGGNYGYTF. Written as DNA, the CDR3 is TGTGCCAGCATCTCGACAGGGGGAAACTATGGCTACACCTTC.

Ten or more counts support this clonotype. This chain links TRBV7-8 with TRBJ2-2; D is uncertain. Per the germline V gene, CDR1 is SGHVS and CDR2 is FQNEAQ. With 5 bases removed from V and 7 bases from J, the gap between germline ends came to 17 bases. This CDR3 contains 15 residues. The CDR3 here is CASSRDNLVGGELFF. The DNA of the CDR3 is TGTGCCAGCAGCCGTGACAACCTAGTGGGCGGGGAGCTGTTTTTT.

This sequence joins TRBV5-1 and TRBJ2-4, with TRBD1 as a possible D gene (6 bases). The CDR3 is 14 residues long. Trimming removed 2 bases at V and 5 bases at J, with 11 bases between. Germline lookup yields CDR1 SGHRS and CDR2 YFSETQ. The CDR3: CASSFPGDQNIQYF. The DNA of the CDR3 is TGCGCCAGCAGCTTCCCAGGGGACCAAAACATTCAGTACTTC.

Ten or more counts support this clonotype. This rearrangement joins TRBV4-2 to TRBJ1-6, with D unclear. Germline V CDR1 and CDR2: LGHNA, YNFKEQ. The V end was cut by 0 bases, the J end by 0 bases, with 9 bases between. The CDR3 runs to 17 residues. The CDR3: CASSQESRSSYNSPLHF. CDR3 in DNA: TGTGCCAGCAGCCAAGAATCACGTAGCTCCTATAATTCACCCCTCCACTTT.

This clonotype was recorded at least ten times. The genes are TRBV5-1 and TRBJ2-7; no definite D call. The V gene lost 2 bases and the J gene lost 5 bases, with 8 bases spanning the gap. The CDR3 consists of 12 residues. CDR1 and CDR2 from the germline V gene are SGHRS and YFSETQ. The CDR3 DNA sequence: TGCGCCAGCAGCTTTATAGGGAACGAGCAGTACTTC. It codes for CASSFIGNEQYF.

This clonotype was recorded at least ten times. The rearrangement links TRBV12-3 or TRBV12-4 to TRBJ1-2, with TRBD1 as a possible D gene (6 bases). The CDR3 is 14 residues long. The V end was cut by 7 bases, the J end by 6 bases, with 18 bases between. The CDR3 nucleotides are TGTGCCAGCACCCAGAGGGGGAGCCCGAATGGCTACACCTTC. Protein: CASTQRGSPNGYTF.

This clonotype was detected ten times or more. V is TRBV7-2 and J is TRBJ2-1; D is possibly TRBD1 (5 bases). Trimming stripped 1 base from V and 7 bases from J, with 11 bases between. Germline V gene data show CDR1 as SGHTA and CDR2 as FQGNSA. This CDR3 has 14 amino acids. The CDR3 spells CASSLGGALNEQFF. CDR3 nucleotides: TGTGCCAGCAGCTTAGGTGGGGCCCTTAATGAGCAGTTCTTC.

This clonotype was recorded at least ten times. The rearrangement uses TRBV5-1 and TRBJ2-3, with D possibly matching TRBD1 (6 bases). This CDR3 has 14 amino acids. CDR1 is SGHRS and CDR2 is YFSETQ in the germline V gene. V was cut by 3 bases and J by 4 bases, with 12 bases left in between. This CDR3 reads CASSSQGSPDTQYF. CDR3 sequence (DNA): TGCGCCAGCAGCTCACAGGGCTCGCCAGATACGCAGTATTTT.

This clonotype was seen many times. The V gene is TRBV7-2, the J gene TRBJ1-3; no clear D gene. CDR1 and CDR2 (germline): SGHTA, FQGNSA. The CDR3 loop spans 14 amino acids. The V end lost 5 bases, the J end lost 0 bases, and 8 bases lay between the germline ends. The CDR3 DNA reads as TGTGCCAGCAGCGGAGTGATCTCTGGAAACACCATATATTTT. It specifies CASSGVISGNTIYF.

The rearrangement joins TRBV10-3 to TRBJ2-7; D possibly corresponds to TRBD2 (5 bases). Germline V lookup: CDR1 ENHRY, CDR2 SYGVKD. Trimming left V 7 bases short and J 6 bases short, with 19 bases between. The CDR3 totals 14 residues. CDR3 sequence: CAINTRSGGLEQYF. CDR3 nucleotide sequence: TGTGCCATCAACACACGCAGTGGCGGACTCGAGCAGTACTTC.

The sample holds many counts of this clonotype. The chain joins TRBV5-1 to TRBJ2-5, with D unresolved. Germline-derived CDR1 and CDR2 are SGHRS and YFSETQ. V lost 0 bases and J 7 bases, leaving 4 bases between the germline ends. The CDR3 has 11 amino acids. The CDR3 loop reads CASSLEGTQYF. In DNA, the CDR3 is TGCGCCAGCAGCTTGGAAGGGACCCAGTACTTC.

As for this clonotype: With a much larger clone just one base away, this may be a read error. The chain has TRBV27 and TRBJ1-2; D is possibly TRBD1 (5 bases). This CDR3 comprises 14 residues. V lost 5 bases and J lost 11, with 21 bases in between. Germline V gene sequence: CDR1 MNHEY, CDR2 SMNVEV (reference sequence). The CDR3 DNA reads as TGTGCCAGCAGTCTCCACGGACACGATCCGGGGTACACCTTC. Translated, it gives CASSLHGHDPGYTF.

This clonotype occurred many times. The chain combines TRBV15 with TRBJ2-3; 8 bases are a match to TRBD1. The CDR3 extends over 17 amino acids. Per germline, CDR1 LNHNV and CDR2 YYDKDF (reference sequence). After removal of 0 bases from V and 5 bases from J, the junction contained 10 bases not matched to a gene. The CDR3, as DNA: TGTGCCACCAGCAGAGAAGGAGCAGGGGGCATAAAAGATACGCAGTATTTT. It translates to CATSREGAGGIKDTQYF. The entire variable domain, with the rest obtained from reference TRBV15 and TRBJ2-3, is as follows: DAMVIQNPRYQVTQFGKPVTLSCSQTLNHNVMYWYQQKSSQAPKLLFHYYDKDFNNEADTPDNFQSRRPNTSFCFLDIRSPGLGDTAMYLCATSREGAGGIKDTQYFGPGTRLTVL.

This clonotype was picked up many times. This chain links TRBV12-3 or TRBV12-4 with TRBJ1-1, with 7 bases fitting TRBD1. With 2 bases clipped from V and 6 bases from J, the junction kept 9 bases outside the gene matches. The CDR3 covers 15 residues. Here the CDR3 reads CASSLTTQGGPEAFF. DNA of the CDR3: TGTGCCAGCAGTTTAACTACCCAGGGGGGCCCTGAAGCTTTCTTT.

A note on this clonotype: A much larger clone sits a single nucleotide away, making a read error possible. The rearrangement links TRBV14 to TRBJ2-1; D remains unclear. This CDR3 region has 14 residues. The germline gives CDR1 SGHDN, CDR2 FVKESK. The CDR3 DNA reads TGTGTCAGCAGCCTCAAACAGATTTACAATGAGCAGTTCTTC. It is translated as CVSSLKQIYNEQFF. Full variable domain (missing parts from reference TRBV14 and TRBJ2-1): EAGVTQFPSHSVIEKGQTVTLRCDPISGHDNLYWYRRVMGKEIKFLLHFVKESKQDESGMPNNRFLAERTGGTYSTLKVQPAELEDSGVYFCVSSLKQIYNEQFFGPGTRLTVL.

This clonotype was seen at least ten times. V gene TRBV7-6 combines with J gene TRBJ2-5, with 9 bases aligning to TRBD2. The CDR3 spans 16 residues. Unmatched junction bases numbered 7, after V lost 1 base and J lost 4 bases. The germline CDR1 and CDR2 sequences are SGHVS and FNYEAQ. The CDR3: CASSLGLAGIVETQYF. The CDR3 nucleotides read TGTGCCAGCAGCTTAGGTCTAGCGGGAATTGTAGAGACCCAGTACTTC.

CDR3 DNA sequence: TGTGCCAGCTCACCGACCGGGGCGGGGGAGGAGACCCAGTACTTC. It yields the protein CASSPTGAGEETQYF. The chain employs TRBV18 and TRBJ2-5; 7 bases fit TRBD2. J lost 5 bases, V lost 3 bases, and 9 bases had no gene match. The CDR3 is made up of 15 amino acids. The V gene's germline CDR1 is KGHSH and CDR2 LQKENI. Full variable domain (outside the CDR3, taken from reference TRBV18 and TRBJ2-5): NAGVMQNPRHLVRRRGQEARLRCSPMKGHSHVYWYRQLPEEGLKFMVYLQKENIIDESGMPKERFSAEFPKEGPSILRIQQVVRGDSAAYFCASSPTGAGEETQYFGPGTRLLVL.

This clonotype was detected many times. The rearrangement joins TRBV29-1 to TRBJ2-3; a possible D gene is TRBD2 (6 bases). The CDR3 runs to 13 residues. V lost 3 bases and J 4 bases, leaving 11 bases between the germline ends. Germline assignment: CDR1 SQVTM and CDR2 ANQGSEA. CDR3 residues: CSVDVGTSDTQYF. The CDR3 DNA reads as TGCAGCGTTGACGTCGGGACTTCAGATACGCAGTATTTT.

The J gene is TRBJ2-7, the V gene TRBV20-1; 8 bases align to TRBD1. The V gene's germline CDR1 is DFQATT and CDR2 SNEGSKA (reference sequence). This CDR3 region has 16 residues. Trimming cost V 6 bases and J 9 bases; bases outside gene matches: 22. The DNA of the CDR3 is TGCAGTGCCCTCTCGGTGCTAATACAGGGGGGCTCGGGGCAGTACTTC. This gives the protein CSALSVLIQGGSGQYF.